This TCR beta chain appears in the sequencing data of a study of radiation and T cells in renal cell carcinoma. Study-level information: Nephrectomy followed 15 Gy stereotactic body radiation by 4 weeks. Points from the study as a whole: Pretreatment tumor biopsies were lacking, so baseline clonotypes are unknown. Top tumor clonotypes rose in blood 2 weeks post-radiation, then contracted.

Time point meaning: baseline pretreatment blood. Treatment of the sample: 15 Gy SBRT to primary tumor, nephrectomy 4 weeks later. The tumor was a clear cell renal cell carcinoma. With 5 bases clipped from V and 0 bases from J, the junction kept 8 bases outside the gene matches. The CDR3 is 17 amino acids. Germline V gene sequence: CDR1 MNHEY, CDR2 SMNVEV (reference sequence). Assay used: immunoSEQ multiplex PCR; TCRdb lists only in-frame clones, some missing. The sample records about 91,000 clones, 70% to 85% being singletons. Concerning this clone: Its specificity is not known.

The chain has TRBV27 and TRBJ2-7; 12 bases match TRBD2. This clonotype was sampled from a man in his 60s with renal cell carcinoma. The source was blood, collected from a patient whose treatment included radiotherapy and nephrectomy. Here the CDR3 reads CASSTRTSGVVSYEQYF. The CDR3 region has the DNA TGTGCCAGCAGTACCCGGACTAGCGGGGTTGTCTCCTACGAGCAGTACTTC.